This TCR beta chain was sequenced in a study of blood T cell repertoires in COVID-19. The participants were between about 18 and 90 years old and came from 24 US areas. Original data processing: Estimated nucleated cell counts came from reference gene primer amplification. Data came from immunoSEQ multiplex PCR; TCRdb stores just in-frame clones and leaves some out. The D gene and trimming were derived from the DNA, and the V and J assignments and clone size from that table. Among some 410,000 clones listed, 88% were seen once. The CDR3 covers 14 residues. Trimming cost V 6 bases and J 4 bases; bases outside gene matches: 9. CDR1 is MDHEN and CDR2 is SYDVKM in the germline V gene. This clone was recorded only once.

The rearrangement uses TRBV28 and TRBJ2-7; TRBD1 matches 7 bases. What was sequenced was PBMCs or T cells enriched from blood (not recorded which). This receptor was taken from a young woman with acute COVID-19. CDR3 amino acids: CASSRDRVLYEQYF. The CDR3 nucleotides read TGTGCCAGCAGCCGAGACAGGGTTCTTTACGAGCAGTACTTC. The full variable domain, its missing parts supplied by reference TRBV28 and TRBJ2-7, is DVKVTQSSRYLVKRTGEKVFLECVQDMDHENMFWYRQDPGLGLRLIYFSYDVKMKEKGDIPEGYSVSREKKERFSLILESASTNQTSMYLCASSRDRVLYEQYFGPGTRLTVT.